The 20 T cell receptor beta chains given below trace back to one sample, sequenced in a study of blood T cell repertoires in COVID-19. Only in-frame clones appear in the TCRdb table, and some are missing; sequencing was by immunoSEQ multiplex PCR. This table has about 410,000 clones, around 91% appearing once. Sequenced sample: peripheral blood. These TCRs come from a woman aged 40-49 years with COVID-19, enrolled during active disease.

The chain recombines TRBV21-1 with TRBJ2-7; TRBD1, the D gene given by the table, was not confirmed from the DNA. TRBV21-1 is a recognized pseudogene. The CDR3 covers 17 residues. The CDR3 spells CASSKVFGQGVSYEQYF. As DNA, the CDR3 is TGTGCCAGCAGCAAAGTTTTCGGACAGGGGGTTTCCTACGAGCAGTACTTC.

This clone was observed a single time. The chain is built from TRBV7-2 and TRBJ2-3; TRBD2 matches at 8 bases. The CDR3 spans 16 residues. V lost 6 bases, J lost 0 bases, and 8 bases stayed unmatched. CDR1 SGHTA and CDR2 FQGNSA come from the germline V gene. Here the CDR3 DNA reads TGTGCCAGCAGTCAGCAGCGGGGGTCTAGCACAGATACGCAGTATTTT. Protein product: CASSQQRGSSTDTQYF. The full variable domain, with the rest looked up from reference TRBV7-2 and TRBJ2-3, is GAGVSQSPSNKVTEKGKDVELRCDPISGHTALYWYRQSLGQGLEFLIYFQGNSAPDKSGLPSDRFSAERTGGSVSTLTIQRTQQEDSAVYLCASSQQRGSSTDTQYFGPGTRLTVL.

V usage is TRBV5-1 and J usage is TRBJ2-2; no clear D. Germline CDR1 is SGHRS and CDR2 is YFSETQ. Trimming pared 4 bases from V and 0 bases from J, leaving 10 bases between. The CDR3 has 15 residues. This chain's CDR3 is CASSLPSANTGELFF. DNA for the CDR3: TGCGCCAGCAGCCTCCCCTCTGCGAACACCGGGGAGCTGTTTTTT.

The J gene is TRBJ1-1, the V gene TRBV9; D gene ambiguous. Trimming removed 0 bases at V and 2 bases at J, with 8 bases between. Per germline, CDR1 SGDLS and CDR2 YYNGEE. The CDR3 spans 14 residues. In nucleotides, the CDR3 is TGTGCCAGCAGCGTAGTGCCGGGAAACACTGAAGCTTTCTTT. Protein product: CASSVVPGNTEAFF.

This chain links TRBV19 with TRBJ1-1; 9 nucleotides align to TRBD1. The germline V gene encodes CDR1 LNHDA and CDR2 SQIVND (reference sequence). V lost 6 bases to trimming and J lost 5 bases; unmatched junction nucleotides: 7. The CDR3 contains 14 residues. For the CDR3, the DNA is TGTGCCAGTAGCCAAGGACAGGGGCGGACTGAAGCTTTCTTT. This gives the protein CASSQGQGRTEAFF.

This clone was seen a few times. This chain connects TRBV18 to TRBJ1-2; TRBD1 matches 10 bases. The CDR3 runs to 15 residues. Germline-derived CDR1 and CDR2 are KGHSH and LQKENI. Trimming at V came to 3 bases and at J to 8 bases, leaving 9 bases not matched to a gene. DNA of the CDR3: TGTGCCAGCTCACCGACCTTCGGGACAGGGGAAGGCTACACCTTC. The encoded protein is CASSPTFGTGEGYTF.

This clone was seen more than once but under ten times. The chain uses TRBV27 and TRBJ2-7; TRBD1 might be the D (5 bases). The CDR3 length is 15 residues. Trimming stripped 2 bases from V and 3 bases from J, with 14 bases between. Germline CDR1 reads MNHEY; CDR2 reads SMNVEV (reference sequence). Here the CDR3 reads CASSLAQDPYYEQYF. The CDR3 region has the DNA TGTGCCAGCAGTTTAGCACAGGATCCGTACTACGAGCAGTACTTC.

This chain's CDR3 is CASSPGRLAGYNEQFF. CDR3 DNA sequence: TGTGCCAGCTCACCAGGCAGACTAGCGGGTTACAATGAGCAGTTCTTC. The chain is built from TRBV18 and TRBJ2-1; TRBD2 matches 10 bases. Germline assignment: CDR1 KGHSH and CDR2 LQKENI. This CDR3 has 16 amino acids. V lost 2 bases to trimming and J lost 4 bases; unmatched junction nucleotides: 5.

V is TRBV19 and J is TRBJ1-5; a weak D match, TRBD1 (5 bases). Trimming shortened V by 5 bases and J by 11 bases, and 19 bases separated the two germline ends. Germline lookup yields CDR1 LNHDA and CDR2 SQIVND (reference sequence). The CDR3 consists of 14 residues. The CDR3 nucleotides read TGTGCCAGTAGTCTCCACAGGAACTGGGAAGCCCAGCATTTT. Translating it yields CASSLHRNWEAQHF.

The chain employs TRBV11-2 and TRBJ2-5; weak D call: TRBD1 (6 bases). V lost 5 bases and J lost 2, with 12 bases in between. Germline lookup yields CDR1 SGHAT and CDR2 FQNNGV. There are 14 residues in the CDR3. CDR3 in DNA: TGTGCCAGCAGCCCGTGGACAGCTCAAGAGACCCAGTACTTC. Translating gives CASSPWTAQETQYF.

The chain employs TRBV9 and TRBJ1-2; a possible D gene is TRBD1 (6 bases). CDR1 SGDLS and CDR2 YYNGEE come from the germline V gene. This CDR3 comprises 16 residues. V lost 4 bases, J lost 6 bases, and 22 bases lay in between. CDR3 bases: TGTGCCAGCAGCCCACGAACAGGGCTCGGAGTCGATGGCTACACCTTC. This codes for CASSPRTGLGVDGYTF. The variable domain in full, with the rest retrieved from reference TRBV9 and TRBJ1-2, is DSGVTQTPKHLITATGQRVTLRCSPRSGDLSVYWYQQSLDQGLQFLIQYYNGEERAKGNILERFSAQQFPDLHSELNLSSLELGDSALYFCASSPRTGLGVDGYTFGSGTRLTVV.

This chain connects TRBV18 to TRBJ2-1, with D unclear. Germline assignment: CDR1 KGHSH and CDR2 LQKENI. V was trimmed by 3 bases and J by 5 bases, leaving 17 bases between them. This CDR3 comprises 16 residues. The CDR3 DNA sequence: TGTGCCAGCTCACCCCGGGTGAGAGAGGTTAACAATGAGCAGTTCTTC. This encodes CASSPRVREVNNEQFF.

CDR3 amino acids: CASSLSPGQVGNTEAFF. In DNA, the CDR3 is TGTGCCAGCAGCCTAAGTCCCGGACAAGTGGGGAACACTGAAGCTTTCTTT. The chain links TRBV7-2 to TRBJ1-1; the D gene is possibly TRBD1 (5 bases). The CDR3 totals 17 residues. V was pared by 5 bases and J by 1 base, with 20 bases between. Germline assignment: CDR1 SGHTA and CDR2 FQGNSA.

V is TRBV24-1 and J is TRBJ2-2; a weak D match, TRBD1 (6 bases). V lost 5 bases and J lost 1, with 7 bases in between. CDR1 KGHDR and CDR2 SFDVKD come from the germline V gene. The CDR3 sequence is 14 residues long. The CDR3, as DNA: TGTGCCACCAGTGTGACAGGGAACACCGGGGAGCTGTTTTTT. Its protein product is CATSVTGNTGELFF.

This clone was seen just once. The chain is built from TRBV28 and TRBJ1-5, with D unclear. CDR3 length equals 11 residues. CDR1 and CDR2 from the germline V gene are MDHEN and SYDVKM. Trimming took 2 bases from V and 7 from J, leaving 3 bases between them. This CDR3 reads CASSLSQPQHF. Here the CDR3 DNA reads TGTGCCAGCAGTTTAAGCCAGCCCCAGCATTTT.

Turning to this clone: Within the sample, other DNA sequences also encode this same CDR3. This chain links TRBV9 with TRBJ1-2; TRBD1 matches at 9 bases. CDR3 length equals 14 residues. CDR1 and CDR2 (germline): SGDLS, YYNGEE. The junction had 4 bases not matched to a gene; V was cut back by 3 bases and J by 4 bases. The chain's CDR3 is CASSAGQGSYGYTF. DNA for the CDR3: TGTGCCAGCAGCGCGGGACAGGGAAGCTATGGCTACACCTTC.

The chain recombines TRBV27 with TRBJ1-1; D gene ambiguous. In germline, CDR1 is MNHEY, CDR2 SMNVEV (reference sequence). The CDR3 spans 15 residues. V lost 3 bases, J lost 2 bases, and 13 bases lay in between. The CDR3 bases are TGTGCCAGCAGTTTGTCTAGAGGTCTAAACACTGAAGCTTTCTTT. Its protein product is CASSLSRGLNTEAFF.

This chain uses TRBV3-1 (or the pseudogene TRBV3-2) with TRBJ2-7, with TRBD1 matching over 11 bases. J was trimmed by 0 bases and V by 3 bases; bases with no gene match: 4. Germline V gives CDR1 LGHDT, CDR2 YNNKEL (reference sequence). The length of the CDR3 is 16 residues. The CDR3 DNA reads as TGTGCCAGCAGCCACGGGACAGGGGGGGGCTCCTACGAGCAGTACTTC. It codes for CASSHGTGGGSYEQYF.

The chain joins TRBV28 to TRBJ1-1; maybe TRBD1 (6 bases). V lost 1 base and J 5 bases, leaving 8 bases between the germline ends. The length of the CDR3 is 13 residues. Germline V gives CDR1 MDHEN, CDR2 SYDVKM. The CDR3 DNA reads as TGTGCCAGCAGTTTATTTACAGGGACTGAAGCTTTCTTT. Translating gives CASSLFTGTEAFF.

The rearrangement uses TRBV27 and TRBJ1-5; D is possibly TRBD1 (5 bases). V lost 8 bases, J lost 4 bases, and 12 bases lay in between. The CDR3 is 13 residues long. CDR1 MNHEY and CDR2 SMNVEV come from the germline V gene (reference sequence). This chain's CDR3 is CASAGLGNQPQHF. Written as DNA, the CDR3 is TGTGCCAGCGCAGGGTTGGGTAATCAGCCCCAGCATTTT.